This T cell receptor beta chain was observed in a study of blood T cells in healthy people across ages. Whole-study results and caveats: Naive T cell percentage and TCR beta diversity correlated strongly. Changes in expanded clonotypes were possibly confounded, as the CMV status of donors was unknown.

CDR1 is MNHEY, CDR2 SMNVEV, per germline (reference sequence). The CDR3 totals 11 residues. V was trimmed by 6 bases and J by 6 bases, leaving 8 bases between them. The total RNA that was extracted per sample amounted to at least 5.5 micrograms. This clonotype occurred many times. Antigen specificity is unknown. A J-beta primer mix and a sample-barcoded 5' primer were used in a second PCR of roughly 6 to 12 cycles. TCRdb re-called the 5' RACE reads with MiXCR, one entry per CDR3 protein. The repertoire holds under 2 million distinct CDR3 sequences, with 30% to 35% as singletons. The V call is TRBV27, the J call TRBJ1-2; D is perhaps TRBD1 (6 bases). The clonotype originates from a woman between 25 and 40 years old in good health. Sequenced: blood. CDR3 amino acids: CASSQGNGYTF. CDR3 in DNA: TGTGCCAGCAGCCAGGGGAATGGCTACACCTTC.